The entry that follows covers one TCR beta chain sequence. What it binds is not known. The sample is drawn from a study of radiotherapy plus CTLA-4 blockade in lung cancer. General observations from the study: Following radiotherapy plus ipilimumab, tumor-derived TCR clones expanded in the blood. Per reports, early blood T cell clone dynamics, plus interferon-beta, forecast response most strongly.

The CDR3 sequence is 12 residues long. Trimming shortened V by 4 bases and J by 8 bases, and 9 bases separated the two germline ends. Germline V gene data show CDR1 as SGHAT and CDR2 as FQNNGV. The method was immunoSEQ multiplex PCR; TCRdb's version includes in-frame clones alone and lacks a portion of them. The sample holds roughly 59,000 clones, around 74% seen once. The rearrangement uses TRBV11-2 and TRBJ2-1; possible D gene TRBD1, 6 bases. Material: peripheral blood, obtained from a patient treated with radiotherapy plus ipilimumab. The receptor's source is a human donor with non-small cell lung cancer whose response to radiotherapy plus ipilimumab could not be evaluated. The CDR3, as DNA: TGTGCCAGCAGCTCACAGGGTCATGAGCAGTTCTTC. Translation: CASSSQGHEQFF. Full variable domain (rest looked up from reference TRBV11-2 and TRBJ2-1): EAGVAQSPRYKIIEKRQSVAFWCNPISGHATLYWYQQILGQGPKLLIQFQNNGVVDDSQLPKDRFSAERLKGVDSTLKIQPAKLEDSAVYLCASSSQGHEQFFGPGTRLTVL.